These 28 T cell receptor beta chains came from one sample sequenced in a study of cytomegalovirus exposure and HLA in healthy donors. Data came from immunoSEQ multiplex PCR; TCRdb stores just in-frame clones and leaves some out. The repertoire has some 49,000 clones, 94% of them found once; the top ten carry 7.8%. Sequenced sample: PBMCs. These receptors were obtained from a woman aged 18-29 years in good health and CMV-seropositive.

The chain joins TRBV7-2 to TRBJ2-7; 8 nucleotides agree with TRBD2. The CDR3 is 15 residues long. Germline V gene lookup returns CDR1 SGHTA and CDR2 FQGNSA. V lost 5 bases and J lost 4; bases outside the gene matches: 10. CDR3 region: CASSPLTSVEYEQYF. The CDR3 coding sequence is TGTGCCAGCAGCCCCTTGACTAGCGTGGAGTACGAGCAGTACTTC. The full variable domain, its missing parts supplied by reference TRBV7-2 and TRBJ2-7, is GAGVSQSPSNKVTEKGKDVELRCDPISGHTALYWYRQSLGQGLEFLIYFQGNSAPDKSGLPSDRFSAERTGGSVSTLTIQRTQQEDSAVYLCASSPLTSVEYEQYFGPGTRLTVT.

The chain joins TRBV5-6 to TRBJ2-7, with unresolved D. The V and J ends lost 0 bases and 0 bases respectively, with 7 bases between them. Per germline, CDR1 SGHDT and CDR2 YYEEEE. The length of the CDR3 is 14 residues. The CDR3 loop reads CASSLALISYEQYF. The CDR3, as DNA: TGTGCCAGCAGCTTGGCCCTAATCTCCTACGAGCAGTACTTC.

The chain is built from TRBV9 and TRBJ2-1; TRBD2 might be the D (5 bases). V lost 4 bases and J 5 bases, leaving 10 bases between the germline ends. Germline loops: CDR1 SGDLS, CDR2 YYNGEE. This CDR3 has 13 amino acids. The CDR3 sequence is CASSPRDDNEQFF. For the CDR3, the DNA is TGTGCCAGCAGCCCCCGGGATGACAATGAGCAGTTCTTC. Drawing the rest from reference TRBV9 and TRBJ2-1, the complete variable domain is DSGVTQTPKHLITATGQRVTLRCSPRSGDLSVYWYQQSLDQGLQFLIQYYNGEERAKGNILERFSAQQFPDLHSELNLSSLELGDSALYFCASSPRDDNEQFFGPGTRLTVL.

The V call is TRBV11-2, the J call TRBJ2-6; TRBD1 aligns across 7 bases. This CDR3 is built from 17 residues. Losses at the gene ends were 3 bases for V and 0 bases for J; bases not matched to a gene: 5. The germline CDR1 and CDR2 sequences are SGHAT and FQNNGV. The CDR3 here is CASSLGQSLSGANVLTF. CDR3 DNA sequence: TGTGCCAGCAGCTTGGGACAGTCCCTCTCTGGGGCCAACGTCCTGACTTTC.

The CDR3 here is CASSYGNRDTEAFF. CDR3 bases: TGTGCCAGCAGTTACGGCAACAGGGACACTGAAGCTTTCTTT. The chain couples TRBV6-5 to TRBJ1-1; D possibly corresponds to TRBD1 (6 bases). The CDR3 contains 14 residues. The germline V gene has CDR1 MNHEY and CDR2 SVGAGI. Trimming pared 2 bases from V and 3 bases from J, leaving 10 bases between.

The gene calls are TRBV16 and TRBJ1-1; unclear D gene. Germline V gives CDR1 KGHSY, CDR2 FQNENV. Trimming took 4 bases from V and 12 from J, leaving 24 bases between them. The length of the CDR3 is 15 residues. The CDR3 here is CASSLPTTPPQTTFF. CDR3 bases: TGTGCCAGCAGCCTACCCACGACACCGCCCCAGACAACTTTCTTT. The full variable domain, completed using reference TRBV16 and TRBJ1-1, is GEEVAQTPKHLVRGEGQKAKLYCAPIKGHSYVFWYQQVLKNEFKFLISFQNENVFDETGMPKERFSAKCLPNSPCSLEIQATKLEDSAVYFCASSLPTTPPQTTFFGQGTRLTVV.

This clone was recorded only once. V gene TRBV27 combines with J gene TRBJ2-7; 9 nucleotides agree with TRBD1. This CDR3 has 14 residues. The V gene's germline CDR1 is MNHEY and CDR2 SMNVEV (reference sequence). After removal of 4 bases from V and 5 bases from J, the junction contained 6 bases not matched to a gene. CDR3 bases: TGTGCCAGCAGTTCGCCGGGACAGGGTAACGAGCAGTACTTC. It is translated as CASSSPGQGNEQYF.

The genes are TRBV7-9 and TRBJ1-2, with no clear D. The CDR3 has 13 residues. Germline CDR1 SEHNR, CDR2 FQNEAQ (reference sequence). The V end was cut by 6 bases, the J end by 4 bases, with 12 bases between. The CDR3 region is CASRPVGVYGYTF. The CDR3 nucleotides are TGTGCCAGCAGACCGGTAGGAGTCTATGGCTACACCTTC.

The chain links TRBV6-5 to TRBJ1-1, with TRBD1 identical over 8 bases. CDR3 size: 14 residues. The junction had 6 bases not matched to a gene; V was cut back by 4 bases and J by 5 bases. The germline V gene has CDR1 MNHEY and CDR2 SVGAGI. This chain's CDR3 is CASSSTGARTEAFF. The DNA for the CDR3 is TGTGCCAGCAGTTCGACAGGGGCGAGGACTGAAGCTTTCTTT.

The V gene is TRBV5-1, the J gene TRBJ1-1; D not certain. The CDR3 loop spans 15 amino acids. Germline V gene lookup returns CDR1 SGHRS and CDR2 YFSETQ. Between the trimmed V and J ends, which lost 5 bases and 1 base, there was a span of 15 bases. CDR3 residues: CASSSNRGANTEAFF. CDR3 bases: TGCGCCAGCAGTTCAAATCGGGGAGCGAACACTGAAGCTTTCTTT.

The chain is built from TRBV28 and TRBJ2-7; 9 positions match TRBD1. This CDR3 contains 16 residues. Germline lookup yields CDR1 MDHEN and CDR2 SYDVKM. The ends lost 5 bases at V and 5 bases at J; junction bases unmatched: 13. CDR3 region: CASSPPPGQGSHEQYF. The DNA of the CDR3 is TGTGCCAGCAGTCCCCCTCCGGGACAGGGATCCCACGAGCAGTACTTC. Full variable domain (missing parts from reference TRBV28 and TRBJ2-7): DVKVTQSSRYLVKRTGEKVFLECVQDMDHENMFWYRQDPGLGLRLIYFSYDVKMKEKGDIPEGYSVSREKKERFSLILESASTNQTSMYLCASSPPPGQGSHEQYFGPGTRLTVT.

The V call is TRBV5-4, the J call TRBJ2-7; 11 bases fit TRBD1. This CDR3 spans 16 amino acids. Germline V gene sequence: CDR1 SGHNT, CDR2 YYREEE (reference sequence). J lost 5 bases, V lost 0 bases, and 7 bases had no gene match. The DNA of the CDR3 is TGTGCCAGCAGCTTGGAGTTCGGGACAGGGGGACACGAGCAGTACTTC. Protein: CASSLEFGTGGHEQYF.

The rearrangement uses TRBV7-2 and TRBJ2-3; weak D call: TRBD2 (5 bases). Trimming shortened V by 3 bases and J by 3 bases, and 16 bases separated the two germline ends. The CDR3 has 16 amino acids. CDR1 SGHTA and CDR2 FQGNSA come from the germline V gene. CDR3 DNA: TGTGCCAGCAGCTTTTATGAGGGATTGGGTACAGATACGCAGTATTTT. Protein sequence: CASSFYEGLGTDTQYF. Combining the CDR3 with reference TRBV7-2 and TRBJ2-3 gives the whole variable domain GAGVSQSPSNKVTEKGKDVELRCDPISGHTALYWYRQSLGQGLEFLIYFQGNSAPDKSGLPSDRFSAERTGGSVSTLTIQRTQQEDSAVYLCASSFYEGLGTDTQYFGPGTRLTVL.

The gene calls are TRBV19 and TRBJ2-2; 8 bases match TRBD2. Germline V gene data show CDR1 as LNHDA and CDR2 as SQIVND (reference sequence). Germline trimming cut 3 bases from V and 5 bases from J; bases unmatched to any gene: 8. The CDR3 consists of 16 residues. The CDR3 reads CASSILAGSRTGELFF. The CDR3 DNA reads as TGTGCCAGTAGTATTCTAGCGGGCTCAAGGACCGGGGAGCTGTTTTTT. Complete variable domain (other parts from reference TRBV19 and TRBJ2-2): DGGITQSPKYLFRKEGQNVTLSCEQNLNHDAMYWYRQDPGQGLRLIYYSQIVNDFQKGDIAEGYSVSREKKESFPLTVTSAQKNPTAFYLCASSILAGSRTGELFFGEGSRLTVL.

V is TRBV29-1 and J is TRBJ2-1; the D gene is possibly TRBD2 (5 bases). Trimming stripped 7 bases from V and 5 bases from J, with 6 bases between. Germline V gene lookup returns CDR1 SQVTM and CDR2 ANQGSEA. The CDR3 runs to 10 residues. CDR3 coding DNA: TGCAGCGCGGGAAACAATGAGCAGTTCTTC. Translated: CSAGNNEQFF.

The gene calls are TRBV6-1 and TRBJ2-7, with 10 bases that match TRBD1. Trimming at V came to 1 base and at J to 0 bases, leaving 12 bases not matched to a gene. The CDR3 covers 19 residues. Germline CDR1 and CDR2: MNHNS and SASEGT. CDR3 loop: CASSEGGTGVPTNSYEQYF. The CDR3 coding sequence is TGTGCCAGCAGTGAAGGAGGGACAGGGGTCCCTACTAACTCCTACGAGCAGTACTTC.

The chain joins TRBV4-1 to TRBJ2-5; TRBD2 matches 7 bases. The CDR3 loop spans 17 amino acids. From germline, CDR1 is MGHRA and CDR2 YSYEKL. With V trimmed by 3 bases and J by 1 base, 11 bases remained unmatched. CDR3 nucleotide sequence: TGCGCCAGCAGCCATGGCCGACTAGCCAGCCTCCAAGAGACCCAGTACTTC. Translated: CASSHGRLASLQETQYF.

The chain employs TRBV5-4 and TRBJ2-2; D is perhaps TRBD1 (5 bases). V was trimmed by 4 bases and J by 5 bases, leaving 9 bases between them. Germline CDR1 and CDR2: SGHNT and YYREEE (reference sequence). This CDR3 region has 13 residues. CDR3 in DNA: TGTGCCAGCAGCCGCCGACAGACCGGGGAGCTGTTTTTT. Translation gives CASSRRQTGELFF.

The genes are TRBV5-5 and TRBJ2-7; TRBD1 agrees at 11 bases. Germline assignment: CDR1 SGHKS and CDR2 YYEKEE (reference sequence). Germline trimming cut 4 bases from V and 3 bases from J; bases unmatched to any gene: 3. The CDR3 runs to 14 residues. As DNA, the CDR3 is TGTGCCAGCAGCGGGGGGACAGGGGGCTACGAGCAGTACTTC. Encoded protein: CASSGGTGGYEQYF.

This clone was picked up one time. J is TRBJ1-2 and V is TRBV6-1; 7 bases are a match to TRBD1. The CDR3 extends over 14 amino acids. Germline CDR1 is MNHNS and CDR2 is SASEGT. V shed 3 bases, J shed 3 bases, and the junction held 4 bases outside the gene matches. The CDR3 DNA sequence: TGTGCCAGCAGTGAGGGGACAGCCTACTATGGCTACACCTTC. Protein product: CASSEGTAYYGYTF.

The chain combines TRBV2 with TRBJ1-5; tentatively, D is TRBD1 (6 bases). V shed 7 bases and J shed 3 bases, with 19 bases lying between them. CDR1 and CDR2 from the germline V gene are SNHLY and FYNNEI. This CDR3 has 16 residues. This CDR3 reads CASTRIPDSSNQPQHF. The CDR3 coding sequence is TGTGCCAGCACGAGGATACCGGACAGTTCCAATCAGCCCCAGCATTTT.

The rearrangement uses TRBV19 and TRBJ1-5, with D tentatively TRBD1 (5 bases). The CDR3 has 16 residues. Trimming removed 3 bases from V and 4 bases from J, with 16 bases in between. The germline CDR1 and CDR2 sequences are LNHDA and SQIVND (reference sequence). CDR3 DNA sequence: TGTGCCAGTAGTATCCCGACAGCGGGGTGGAATCAGCCCCAGCATTTT. Translated: CASSIPTAGWNQPQHF.

This chain uses TRBV6-1 with TRBJ1-1; the D gene is possibly TRBD1 (6 bases). The CDR3 has 14 amino acids. The germline gives CDR1 MNHNS, CDR2 SASEGT. V was clipped by 1 base and J by 4 bases, with 10 bases between them. CDR3 bases: TGTGCCAGCAGTGAAGGAAGGGGGGGCACTGAAGCTTTCTTT. It translates to CASSEGRGGTEAFF.

The V call is TRBV4-2, the J call TRBJ2-4, with 7 bases matching TRBD2. In germline, CDR1 is LGHNA, CDR2 YNFKEQ. V trimming: 1 base; J trimming: 9 bases; junction bases outside the gene matches: 12. This CDR3 has 16 residues. The CDR3 protein is CASSQVQSGNSGIQYF. The DNA for the CDR3 is TGTGCCAGCAGCCAAGTTCAAAGCGGGAACTCCGGCATTCAGTACTTC.

This chain connects TRBV7-2 to TRBJ2-1; maybe TRBD1 (7 bases). Germline CDR1 reads SGHTA; CDR2 reads FQGNSA. V lost 3 bases, J lost 4 bases, and 10 bases lay in between. CDR3 length: 14 amino acids. The DNA for the CDR3 is TGTGCCAGCAGCTTCCCAGGGGGGTACAATGAGCAGTTCTTC. It yields the protein CASSFPGGYNEQFF.

The rearrangement links TRBV30 to TRBJ2-3; 7 bases agree with TRBD1. V lost 3 bases to trimming and J lost 1 base; unmatched junction nucleotides: 7. The length of the CDR3 is 15 residues. Germline-derived CDR1 and CDR2 are GTSNPN and SVGIG (reference sequence). CDR3: CAWSFRGLGTDTQYF. The CDR3 bases are TGTGCCTGGAGCTTCAGGGGGTTAGGCACAGATACGCAGTATTTT.

This clone has more than one count but fewer than ten. The rearrangement links TRBV30 to TRBJ1-5; a possible D gene is TRBD1 (5 bases). Between the trimmed V and J ends, which lost 2 bases and 1 base, there was a span of 9 bases. The germline CDR1 and CDR2 sequences are GTSNPN and SVGIG (reference sequence). CDR3 length: 14 amino acids. CDR3 region: CAWSLTASNQPQHF. In DNA, the CDR3 is TGTGCCTGGAGTTTGACAGCCAGCAATCAGCCCCAGCATTTT.

J is TRBJ2-1 and V is TRBV2; 12 nucleotides line up with TRBD1. The V gene end was trimmed by 5 bases and the J gene end by 9 bases; junction bases not matched to a gene: 5. This CDR3 spans 14 amino acids. Germline V gene sequence: CDR1 SNHLY, CDR2 FYNNEI. CDR3 in amino acids: CASSRDRGPGEQFF. Written as DNA, the CDR3 is TGTGCCAGCAGTAGGGACAGGGGGCCTGGTGAGCAGTTCTTC.